These T cell receptor beta chains were read from a single sample in a study of cytomegalovirus exposure and HLA in healthy donors. Clones were read by immunoSEQ multiplex PCR, and TCRdb kept only the in-frame ones, dropping some. The sample lists under 200,000 clones, just under 80% occurring once. The sequenced sample was PBMCs. The origin of the receptors is a woman in her forties or fifties in good health and CMV-seropositive. CDR3s include the opening cysteine and the closing phenylalanine or tryptophan. The order of the fields is J gene, D gene, clone size, CDR3 length, V gene, CDR3 protein, CDR3 DNA. A D gene is named only where the DNA matches it firmly. Clone size, where shown, is once, few, many, or a class for clones that have expanded.

TRBJ2-7	NA	NA	12	TRBV11-2	CASSSSSYEQYF	TGTGCCAGCAGCTCATCCTCCTACGAGCAGTACTTC
TRBJ2-7	NA	NA	14	TRBV15	CATSRAENSYEQYF	TGTGCCACCAGCAGAGCCGAGAACTCCTACGAGCAGTACTTC
TRBJ2-2	NA	once	14	TRBV7-2	CASSLGTATGELFF	TGTGCCAGCAGCTTAGGAACAGCCACCGGGGAGCTGTTTTTT
TRBJ1-2	NA	NA	19	TRBV7-3	CASSLVSSEGGKLNYGYTF	TGTGCCAGCAGCTTAGTCTCGTCAGAGGGTGGAAAACTTAACTATGGCTACACCTTC
TRBJ2-3	TRBD2	NA	14	TRBV28	CASSAGGGTDTQYF	TGTGCCAGCAGTGCGGGGGGCGGCACAGATACGCAGTATTTT
TRBJ1-4	TRBD1	NA	15	TRBV9	CASSVGGQPNVELFF	TGTGCCAGCAGCGTAGGGGGACAGCCCAATGTGGAACTGTTTTTT
TRBJ2-7	TRBD1	few	14	TRBV18	CASSPDRVPYEQYF	TGTGCCAGCTCACCGGACAGGGTCCCCTACGAGCAGTACTTC
TRBJ2-5	TRBD2	NA	17	TRBV7-2	CASSLSSAGGSQDTQYF	TGTGCCAGCAGCTTATCTTCGGCGGGGGGGTCACAGGATACCCAGTACTTC
TRBJ1-2	NA	NA	16	TRBV19	CASSIHGRFIVYGYTF	TGTGCCAGTAGTATACACGGCAGGTTTATCGTCTATGGCTACACCTTC
TRBJ1-2	NA	NA	14	TRBV7-9	CASSLSQGDYGYTF	TGTGCCAGCAGCTTATCCCAGGGTGACTATGGCTACACCTTC